Ten or more counts support the clone carrying this TCR beta chain. Its antigen is currently unknown. This CDR3 is built from 14 residues. The V end was cut by 5 bases, the J end by 6 bases, with 13 bases between. TCR beta CDR3 regions were amplified from RNA. First-round RT-PCR with HTBI primers amplified the TCR CDR3 region. TCRdb redid the calling of the multiplex PCR reads with MiXCR, one entry per CDR3 protein. This sample has hundreds of thousands of distinct CDR3 sequences, with about 14% found just once. The data belong to a study of T cells in Graves' hyperthyroidism and ophthalmopathy. About the research overall: Pretreatment peripheral blood was obtained at initial diagnosis.

Findings and caveats of the study: Within blood appeared most thyroid clonotypes that had expanded above 0.001. Stable hyperthyroidism was told apart from ophthalmopathy by a model built on 13 V-J features. Ophthalmopathy was predicted by the model a median of roughly 6.7 months ahead of onset.

Sequencing was carried out using blood. The sequence derives from a woman younger than 45 with Graves' hyperthyroidism. The rearrangement joins TRBV12-3 or TRBV12-4 to TRBJ2-2, with D hard to call. CDR3 sequence: CASSLIGGAGELFF. In nucleotides, the CDR3 is TGTGCCAGCAGTCTAATCGGTGGTGCCGGGGAGCTGTTTTTT.